Shown below are 32 T cell receptor beta chains from a single sample sequenced in a study of blood T cells in healthy people across ages. The use of a sample-barcoded 5' primer and a J-beta primer mix characterized a second PCR of about 7 to 12 cycles. One entry per CDR3 protein, called by TCRdb with MiXCR from the 5' RACE reads. The data show roughly 560,000 distinct CDR3 sequences, around 24% seen once. This sample also appeared in a second study, on T cells of mothers and their children.

What was sequenced was blood. These receptors were collected from a boy aged 5-17 years in good health.

V is TRBV24-1 and J is TRBJ2-1; no clear D gene. CDR1 is KGHDR and CDR2 is SFDVKD in the germline V gene. The V gene lost 3 bases and the J gene lost 4 bases, with 9 bases spanning the gap. This CDR3 has 14 residues. The CDR3, as DNA: TGTGCCACCAGTGATGACCGACCTTACAATGAGCAGTTCTTC. Amino acid sequence: CATSDDRPYNEQFF.

The V gene is TRBV2, the J gene TRBJ2-5; 8 bases line up with TRBD2. Trimming removed 10 bases from V and 11 bases from J; junction bases left unmatched: 12. This CDR3 has 12 amino acids. The germline V gene has CDR1 SNHLY and CDR2 FYNNEI. The CDR3 sequence: CAIGSGGPLQYF. The CDR3 bases are TGTGCCATAGGGAGCGGGGGCCCTCTACAGTACTTC.

The chain couples TRBV7-2 to TRBJ2-1, with 9 bases fitting TRBD1. Germline CDR1 is SGHTA and CDR2 is FQGNSA. The CDR3 extends over 13 amino acids. J lost 6 bases, V lost 4 bases, and 1 base had no gene match. Here the CDR3 DNA reads TGTGCCAGCAGCTGGGACAGGGTCAATGAGCAGTTCTTC. This codes for CASSWDRVNEQFF. The variable domain in full, with the rest retrieved from reference TRBV7-2 and TRBJ2-1, is GAGVSQSPSNKVTEKGKDVELRCDPISGHTALYWYRQSLGQGLEFLIYFQGNSAPDKSGLPSDRFSAERTGGSVSTLTIQRTQQEDSAVYLCASSWDRVNEQFFGPGTRLTVL.

This clonotype was found a few times. This sequence joins TRBV29-1 and TRBJ2-7, with 9 positions matching TRBD1. This CDR3 region has 14 residues. V gave up 6 bases and J gave up 2 bases; unmatched junction bases: 8. Germline lookup yields CDR1 SQVTM and CDR2 ANQGSEA. DNA of the CDR3: TGCAGCGTGGGAGGACAGGGGCTGACCTACGAGCAGTACTTC. Translated: CSVGGQGLTYEQYF.

The chain is built from TRBV6-1 and TRBJ2-1; tentatively, D is TRBD1 or TRBD2 (5 bases each). The J call is in doubt because the DNA end fits TRBJ2-5 better. The CDR3 covers 15 residues. Looked up from germline, CDR1 is MNHNS and CDR2 is SASEGT. CDR3 coding DNA: TGTGCCAGCAGGGACGAGGCAGGGAGTTTCGAGACCCAGTACTTC. Amino acids: CASRDEAGSFETQYF.

About this clonotype: One junction end disagrees with the germline gene, perhaps due to a read error. This chain links TRBV28 with TRBJ1-4, with D maybe TRBD1 (5 bases). The CDR3 covers 16 residues. Germline loops: CDR1 MDHEN, CDR2 SYDVKM. CDR3: CAGSLYPAGHREKLFF. The CDR3 DNA follows: TGTGCCGGCAGTTTATATCCTGCAGGGCACAGGGAAAAACTGTTTTTT. Based on the CDR3 plus reference TRBV28 and TRBJ1-4, the full variable domain is DVKVTQSSRYLVKRTGEKVFLECVQDMDHENMFWYRQDPGLGLRLIYFSYDVKMKEKGDIPEGYSVSREKKERFSLILESASTNQTSMYLCAGSLYPAGHREKLFFGSGTQLSVL.

This chain uses TRBV5-1 with TRBJ2-7; D perhaps matches TRBD1 (5 bases). This CDR3 has 16 amino acids. The V end was cut by 3 bases, the J end by 0 bases, with 16 bases between. Germline-derived CDR1 and CDR2 are SGHRS and YFSETQ. The CDR3, as DNA: TGCGCCAGCAGCTCCCAGGGTTCCGACAACTCCTACGAGCAGTACTTC. It specifies CASSSQGSDNSYEQYF.

The DNA of the CDR3 is TGTGCCACCAGCAGAGCCAAAACGACTAGCGGTAGAAACAATGAGCAGTTCTTC. Encoded protein: CATSRAKTTSGRNNEQFF. The chain joins TRBV15 to TRBJ2-1; 9 positions match TRBD2. The CDR3 has 18 amino acids. The ends lost 1 base at V and 5 bases at J; junction bases unmatched: 12. From germline, CDR1 is LNHNV and CDR2 YYDKDF (reference sequence).

Ten or more counts support this clonotype. The J gene is TRBJ2-4, the V gene TRBV5-5; 7 bases map to TRBD2. CDR1 and CDR2 from the germline V gene are SGHKS and YYEKEE (reference sequence). The CDR3 is 15 residues long. J gave up 8 bases and V 0 bases, and 8 bases lay outside the gene matches. CDR3 protein: CASSLAERGMDIQYF. Here the CDR3 DNA reads TGTGCCAGCAGCTTGGCCGAGCGGGGAATGGACATTCAGTACTTC. Full variable domain (remainder filled in from reference TRBV5-5 and TRBJ2-4): DAGVTQSPTHLIKTRGQQVTLRCSPISGHKSVSWYQQVLGQGPQFIFQYYEKEERGRGNFPDRFSARQFPNYSSELNVNALLLGDSALYLCASSLAERGMDIQYFGAGTRLSVL.

V gene TRBV28 combines with J gene TRBJ2-1; D might be TRBD2 (5 bases). Germline V gives CDR1 MDHEN, CDR2 SYDVKM. This CDR3 region has 15 residues. Trimming removed 6 bases from V and 5 bases from J, with 17 bases in between. CDR3 bases: TGTGCCAGCAGCCCCGGAATCGCCGGGAACAATGAGCAGTTCTTC. It codes for CASSPGIAGNNEQFF.

CDR3 nucleotides: TGTGCCAGCAGCCAAGTGCACTGGCTCTCTGGGGCCAACGTCCTGACTTTC. Translating gives CASSQVHWLSGANVLTF. This chain joins TRBV14 and TRBJ2-6; D is unclear. This CDR3 is 17 amino acids long. The V gene's germline CDR1 is SGHDN and CDR2 FVKESK. Trimming cost V 1 base and J 0 bases, with 10 bases left between them.

This clonotype was seen a few times. This chain connects TRBV9 to TRBJ2-7; 7 bases map to TRBD2. The DNA end is a closer match to TRBJ2-1, so the J assignment may be wrong. Germline CDR1 reads SGDLS; CDR2 reads YYNGEE. The CDR3 length is 18 residues. CDR3 residues: CASSVLPASGTNSHEQFF. CDR3 DNA sequence: TGTGCCAGCAGCGTATTACCGGCGAGCGGGACTAATTCCCATGAGCAGTTCTTC.

There are a few counts of this clonotype. V and J are TRBV7-8 and TRBJ1-5; D unresolved. The V and J ends lost 5 bases and 1 base respectively, with 15 bases between them. This CDR3 is built from 16 residues. The germline gives CDR1 SGHVS, CDR2 FQNEAQ. CDR3 loop: CASSLGRTRSNQPQHF. The CDR3 nucleotides are TGTGCCAGCAGCCTAGGACGGACCCGCAGCAATCAGCCCCAGCATTTT. The entire variable domain, with the rest obtained from reference TRBV7-8 and TRBJ1-5, is as follows: GAGVSQSPRYKVAKRGQDVALRCDPISGHVSLFWYQQALGQGPEFLTYFQNEAQLDKSGLPSDRFFAERPEGSVSTLKIQRTQQEDSAVYLCASSLGRTRSNQPQHFGDGTRLSIL.

This chain links TRBV20-1 with TRBJ1-6; possible D gene TRBD1, 6 bases. Germline V lookup: CDR1 DFQATT, CDR2 SNEGSKA (reference sequence). V lost 2 bases, J lost 7 bases, and 18 bases lay in between. This CDR3 is 16 amino acids long. Written as DNA, the CDR3 is TGCAGTGCTAGATTGGCCGGTGAGGGACACAATTCACCCCTCCACTTT. Translating it yields CSARLAGEGHNSPLHF.

This chain connects TRBV4-1 to TRBJ2-2; 10 positions agree with TRBD2. CDR3 length equals 16 residues. The V and J ends lost 4 bases and 10 bases, in that order; junction bases with no gene match: 12. In germline, CDR1 is MGHRA, CDR2 YSYEKL. As DNA, the CDR3 is TGCGCCAGCAGCCTAGGCAAGCGGGAGGGCTTGAAGGAGCTGTTTTTT. As protein: CASSLGKREGLKELFF.

This clonotype was detected many times. V gene TRBV19 combines with J gene TRBJ2-1; perhaps TRBD1 as D (6 bases). The V gene lost 5 bases and the J gene lost 2 bases, with 10 bases spanning the gap. This CDR3 has 14 residues. Germline V gives CDR1 LNHDA, CDR2 SQIVND (reference sequence). CDR3 sequence: CASSPGTTYNEQFF. The CDR3 nucleotides are TGTGCCAGTAGTCCGGGGACAACCTACAATGAGCAGTTCTTC.

The rearrangement uses TRBV27 and TRBJ2-5; TRBD2 might be the D (5 bases). Germline V CDR1 and CDR2: MNHEY, SMNVEV (reference sequence). V shed 5 bases and J shed 4 bases, with 14 bases lying between them. This CDR3 contains 14 residues. The CDR3 reads CASSPLTAGETQYF. CDR3 in DNA: TGTGCCAGCAGTCCTTTAACGGCGGGAGAGACCCAGTACTTC.

This sequence joins TRBV27 and TRBJ1-6; no clear D gene. V lost 6 bases and J 10 bases, leaving 16 bases between the germline ends. The V gene's germline CDR1 is MNHEY and CDR2 SMNVEV (reference sequence). The CDR3 consists of 14 residues. The CDR3 region has the DNA TGTGCCAGCAGCCCGCGGACTAGTCGGTCACCCCTCCACTTT. Translated: CASSPRTSRSPLHF.

This clonotype was seen only a few times. The chain links TRBV18 to TRBJ2-3; 7 positions agree with TRBD2. Germline CDR1 is KGHSH and CDR2 is LQKENI. The V segment lost 3 bases and the J segment 4 bases; nucleotides outside the gene matches: 7. The CDR3 has 15 residues. CDR3 coding DNA: TGTGCCAGCTCACCTTCGGCGGGGGAGGCAGATACGCAGTATTTT. Its protein is CASSPSAGEADTQYF.

This chain uses TRBV24-1 with TRBJ2-6; D remains ambiguous. The length of the CDR3 is 16 residues. The V end was cut by 5 bases, the J end by 2 bases, with 12 bases between. Per the germline V gene, CDR1 is KGHDR and CDR2 is SFDVKD. In DNA, the CDR3 is TGTGCCACCAGTGTTCCGACTGAGACTGGGGCCAACGTCCTGACTTTC. Translation: CATSVPTETGANVLTF.

The rearrangement joins TRBV12-5 to TRBJ2-5, with a tentative D call TRBD2 (6 bases). Per germline, CDR1 LGHNT and CDR2 FRNRAP. CDR3 length: 13 amino acids. V lost 6 bases, J lost 2 bases, and 10 bases lay in between. This chain's CDR3 is CASGIADQETQYF. The CDR3 nucleotides read TGTGCTAGTGGAATAGCGGATCAAGAGACCCAGTACTTC.

The DNA of the CDR3 is TGTGCCAGCAGTGACAGGGGCCAGACCCAGTACTTC. It yields the protein CASSDRGQTQYF. The chain links TRBV2 to TRBJ2-1; weak D call: TRBD1 (6 bases). The DNA end lines up better with TRBJ2-5; the J call may be wrong. The CDR3 consists of 12 residues. CDR1 SNHLY and CDR2 FYNNEI come from the germline V gene.

This clonotype was seen only a few times. Germline and junction disagree at one end, which may indicate a read error. This chain links TRBV7-9 with TRBJ1-1; D call uncertain. The CDR3 has 11 residues. The germline V gene has CDR1 SEHNR and CDR2 FQNEAQ (reference sequence). The CDR3 is CASSLSLGPAF. CDR3 nucleotide sequence: TGTGCCAGCAGCCTCAGCTTGGGTCCGGCGTTT.

In its sample, this clonotype was seen a few times. This sequence joins TRBV2 and TRBJ1-5; D is uncertain. V lost 6 bases and J 0 bases, leaving 6 bases between the germline ends. The germline V gene has CDR1 SNHLY and CDR2 FYNNEI. The CDR3 extends over 13 amino acids. CDR3 nucleotide sequence: TGTGCCAGCAGGGGAGATAGCAATCAGCCCCAGCATTTT. Its protein is CASRGDSNQPQHF.

The chain joins TRBV9 to TRBJ2-2; D tentatively reads TRBD1 or TRBD2 (6 bases each). The CDR3 length is 16 residues. Trimming took 0 bases from V and 5 from J, leaving 14 bases between them. Germline loops: CDR1 SGDLS, CDR2 YYNGEE. CDR3 residues: CASSVAWGASTGELFF. In DNA, the CDR3 is TGTGCCAGCAGCGTAGCCTGGGGGGCGAGTACCGGGGAGCTGTTTTTT.

There are a few counts of this clonotype. CDR3 sequence: CASSLYREGTNTEAFF. For the CDR3, the DNA is TGTGCCAGCAGCTTATACAGGGAAGGAACGAACACTGAAGCTTTCTTT. The rearrangement uses TRBV7-8 and TRBJ1-1; tentative D call: TRBD1 (6 bases). This CDR3 has 16 amino acids. V was cut by 2 bases and J by 1 base, with 14 bases left in between. Looked up from germline, CDR1 is SGHVS and CDR2 is FQNEAQ.

The gene calls are TRBV6-2 or TRBV6-3 and TRBJ1-2; 8 bases align to TRBD1. This CDR3 comprises 14 residues. CDR1 is MNHEY, CDR2 SVGEGT, per germline. Trimming at V came to 7 bases and at J to 4 bases, leaving 8 bases not matched to a gene. The CDR3 spells CASNDRGVFYGYTF. For the CDR3, the DNA is TGTGCCAGCAACGACAGGGGCGTATTCTATGGCTACACCTTC.

V gene TRBV19 combines with J gene TRBJ2-3, with 7 bases that match TRBD2. Germline V lookup: CDR1 LNHDA, CDR2 SQIVND (reference sequence). The CDR3 covers 13 residues. The junction had 9 bases not matched to a gene; V was cut back by 7 bases and J by 8 bases. CDR3 bases: TGTGCCAGTAACCCCGGGAGGTTCAGTACGCAGTATTTT. Its protein product is CASNPGRFSTQYF.

This clonotype was detected only a few times. The CDR3 region has the DNA TGTGCCATCAGTGGGACAGGGGACGAAAAACTGTTTTTT. It specifies CAISGTGDEKLFF. The genes are TRBV10-3 and TRBJ1-4, with 9 bases identical to TRBD1. CDR1 is ENHRY and CDR2 is SYGVKD in the germline V gene. The CDR3 contains 13 residues. V was pared by 4 bases and J by 8 bases, with 2 bases of the junction left unmatched.

The CDR3, as DNA: TGTGCCAGCAGCCCCCGGGGATGGAATGAGCAGTTCTTC. It translates to CASSPRGWNEQFF. The chain recombines TRBV7-8 with TRBJ2-1, with D possibly being TRBD2 (5 bases). The CDR3 runs 13 residues. V was trimmed by 5 bases and J by 7 bases, leaving 12 bases between them. Germline values: CDR1 SGHVS, CDR2 FQNEAQ.

This clonotype has only a few counts. V is TRBV5-4 and J is TRBJ2-5; 7 nucleotides match TRBD1. The CDR3 extends over 15 amino acids. The germline V gene has CDR1 SGHNT and CDR2 YYREEE (reference sequence). V lost 2 bases and J lost 5; bases outside the gene matches: 9. For the CDR3, the DNA is TGTGCCAGCAGCTTACCAGGGGGTCAGGGGGAGACCCAGTACTTC. Residues: CASSLPGGQGETQYF.

The sample holds a few counts of this clonotype. The genes are TRBV30 and TRBJ2-7; D may be TRBD1 (6 bases). This CDR3 contains 13 residues. The V gene lost 1 base and the J gene lost 3 bases, with 10 bases spanning the gap. Germline CDR1 and CDR2: GTSNPN and SVGIG (reference sequence). In DNA, the CDR3 is TGTGCCTGGAGTGCGGGACACAACTACGAGCAGTACTTC. Translating gives CAWSAGHNYEQYF.